This T cell receptor (beta chain) was identified in a study of blood T cell repertoires in COVID-19 (dated by TCRdb to about 2020). At the level of the whole study: The collaborator samples originated in the United States, Italy and Spain and spanned the acute and convalescent phases of COVID-19. Deeply sampled blood TCRbeta repertoires from subjects exposed to, actively infected with, or recovered from COVID-19 were included in the dataset. The material from the prospective study consisted of cDNA or gDNA derived from T cells, B-cell-depleted T cells, or PBMCs. Where available, HLA class I and class II types were taken from metadata supplied by the sample provider and were not determined by assay-based typing. Samples came from the ongoing ImmuneRACE study (first 160 participants) plus 1,254 subjects from 6 global collaborators. Nearly every sample came with metadata listing a de-identified subject ID, COVID-19 status, age in years and sex. A freely available public database, intended as a resource for researchers studying the immune response to SARS-CoV-2, is where the repertoires were released. Summary of the overall study and its limitations: How much clinical and demographic metadata was included differed by source and by participant, and the metadata was provided uncurated.

This clone was seen more than once but under ten times. Its antigen remains undetermined. No much larger clonotype is one base removed from it; base qualities were not supplied. Trimming at the junction amounts to 2 bases on V and 4 bases on J, and the germline ends lie 8 bases apart. Sequences MNHNY (CDR1) and SVGAGI (CDR2) are obtained from the germline V gene (reference sequence). The CDR3 goes from the cysteine to the phenylalanine over 14 residues. Solely the CDR3 DNA is kept, with 42 bases framed from the first base. Participants in the prospective study were enrolled through a virtual design, were aged roughly 18 to 90 years, and lived in about two dozen United States geographic areas. In the prospective study, participants were assigned to cohorts based on the clinical history participants reported in a screening survey and a study questionnaire. ImmuneRACE Cohort 3 recovered participants were defined by two consecutive negative NP/OP PCR tests, healthcare professional clearance, or symptom resolution. Mobile phlebotomists in the prospective study collected whole blood, serum and a nasopharyngeal or oropharyngeal swab from every participant. Prospective study participants could optionally give additional blood draws and questionnaires over an approximately 2-month period. Before DNA extraction, prospective study blood samples were shipped either frozen or at room temperature.

The immunoSEQ Assay, a bias-controlled multiplex PCR, was used to amplify TCRbeta CDR3 regions from genomic DNA. The paper's data handling went like this. Nucleated cell counts per sample were estimated from amplification of reference gene primers within the assay. To quantify the absolute abundance of each unique TCRbeta CDR3 rearrangement, sequence reads were collapsed and filtered. For each sample, productive Simpson clonality was calculated by taking the square root of Simpson's diversity index across productive rearrangements. TCRdb retrieved this table from immuneACCESS and kept in-frame rearrangements only. Not all clones are present; in checked studies, unresolved V genes account for under half, and no reason is known for the remainder. That table gives V, J and clone size, and the DNA gave D and trimming. The sample records almost 500,000 clones, approximately 91% of which are singletons. The ten largest clones add up to around 7.9% of the sample.

The chain joins TRBV6-6 to TRBJ1-4, and the D gene may be TRBD1, 5 bases matching. This receptor was identified in an older woman who had recovered from COVID-19. The sequenced material came from PBMCs or T cells enriched from blood (not recorded which). The sequence in DNA is TGTGCCAGCAGTTACCGGGGGAATAATGAAAAACTGTTTTTT. This encodes CASSYRGNNEKLFF.